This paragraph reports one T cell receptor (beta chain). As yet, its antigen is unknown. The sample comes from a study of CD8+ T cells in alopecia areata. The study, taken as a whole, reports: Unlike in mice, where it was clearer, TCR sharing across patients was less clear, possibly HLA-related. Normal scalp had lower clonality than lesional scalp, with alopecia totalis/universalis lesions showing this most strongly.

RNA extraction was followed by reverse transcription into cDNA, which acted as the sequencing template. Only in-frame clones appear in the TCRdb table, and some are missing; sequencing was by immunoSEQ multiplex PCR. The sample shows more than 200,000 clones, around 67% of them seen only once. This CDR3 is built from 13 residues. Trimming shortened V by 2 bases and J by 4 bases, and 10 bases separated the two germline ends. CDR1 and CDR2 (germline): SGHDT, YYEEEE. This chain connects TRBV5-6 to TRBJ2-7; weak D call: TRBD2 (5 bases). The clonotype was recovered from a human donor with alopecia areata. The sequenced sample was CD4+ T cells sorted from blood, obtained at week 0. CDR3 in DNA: TGTGCCAGCAGCTTTGAGGGCAGGTACGAGCAGTACTTC. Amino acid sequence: CASSFEGRYEQYF.